These T cell receptor beta chains were read from a single sample in a study of T cell responses to AZD1222 COVID-19 vaccine. The protocol was immunoSEQ multiplex PCR, while the TCRdb copy is restricted to in-frame clones and leaves out a portion. The sample holds 75,000 to 100,000 clones, roughly 88% seen once. The sequences come from peripheral blood, collected on day 0 of AZD1222 vaccination. The receptors derive from an adult in good health. CDR3s include the opening cysteine and the closing phenylalanine or tryptophan. Each record gives: clone size, J gene, V gene, D gene, CDR3 DNA, CDR3 protein. A D gene is named only where the DNA matches it firmly. The listing skips clone size in some rows; elsewhere it reads once, few, many or a size class.

>-|TRBJ1-4|TRBV19|TRBD1
TGTGCCAGTAGTACAGGACAGGGGAACGAAAAACTGTTTTTT
CASSTGQGNEKLFF
>once|TRBJ2-6|TRBV15|-
TGTGCCACCTCAACTCGAAGCTCTGGGGCCAACGTCCTGACTTTC
CATSTRSSGANVLTF
>-|TRBJ2-1|TRBV30|-
TGTGCCTGGCTTAGAGTAGTCTACAATGAGCAGTTCTTC
CAWLRVVYNEQFF
>-|TRBJ1-2|TRBV27|-
TGTGCCAGCAGTTTATCGATTATACCGGGACCGACCTATGGCTACACCTTC
CASSLSIIPGPTYGYTF
>-|TRBJ1-2|TRBV15|TRBD1
TGTGCCACCAGCAGTGACAGGGGGTACTATGGCTACACCTTC
CATSSDRGYYGYTF
>-|TRBJ1-4|TRBV4-2|TRBD1
TGTGCCAGCAGCCAAGAAGTGGACAGGGTCAAAAAACTGTTTTTT
CASSQEVDRVKKLFF
>-|TRBJ1-3|TRBV4-3|-
TGCGCCAGCAGCCAAGATTTAGGACAGATCTCTGGAAACACCATATATTTT
CASSQDLGQISGNTIYF
>-|TRBJ1-2|TRBV30|-
TGTGCCTGGAGTAGGGATACCTATGGCTACACCTTC
CAWSRDTYGYTF
>-|TRBJ1-4|TRBV6-5|-
TGTGCCAGCGTAAGTCGCGTGGGTAACGCCAAGACCGTTTTT
CASVSRVGNAKTVF
>-|TRBJ2-7|TRBV19|-
TGTGCCAGTAGTTTCTCCACTTATAGCTCCTACGAGCAGTACTTC
CASSFSTYSSYEQYF
>-|TRBJ2-2|TRBV10-3|TRBD2
TGTGCCATCAGCGTAGCGGGTGGGGAAAGTATACCCACCGGGGAGCTGTTTTTT
CAISVAGGESIPTGELFF
>-|TRBJ2-7|TRBV7-9|-
TGTGCCAGCAGCTTAGGGACATGGCAGTACTTC
CASSLGTWQYF
>few|TRBJ1-5|TRBV24-1|-
TGTGCCACCAGTGAGACACAGGGTCAGCCCCAGCATTTT
CATSETQGQPQHF
>-|TRBJ1-5|TRBV14|TRBD1
TGTGCCAGCAGCCAAGGGGACAGGGCTAGCAATCAGCCCCAGCATTTT
CASSQGDRASNQPQHF
>-|TRBJ1-5|TRBV12-3/TRBV12-4|-
TGTGCCAGCAGTAAGACTCGAACGGGGCCCCAGCATTTT
CASSKTRTGPQHF
>-|TRBJ1-3|TRBV9|TRBD1
TGTGCCAGCAGCCCGAGACAGGGGTTCGGGAACACCATATATTTT
CASSPRQGFGNTIYF
>-|TRBJ1-1|TRBV28|-
TGTGCCAGCAGTTTGTATGGGCCGGGGAACACTGAAGCTTTCTTT
CASSLYGPGNTEAFF
>-|TRBJ1-6|TRBV6-5|-
TGTGCCAGCAGTTACTCGGTTCAGCAGGGTAATTCACCCCTCCACTTT
CASSYSVQQGNSPLHF
>-|TRBJ2-5|TRBV5-6|-
TGTGCCAGCAGCTTGGGGATGTACCAAGAGACCCAGTACTTC
CASSLGMYQETQYF
>-|TRBJ2-1|TRBV15|TRBD2
TGTGCCACCAGCACCCTGACTAGCGGGAGCTCCTACAATGAGCAGTTCTTC
CATSTLTSGSSYNEQFF
>-|TRBJ1-1|TRBV6-4|TRBD1
TGTGCCACCAGGCGGACAGGCCGGGAAGCTTTCTTT
CATRRTGREAFF
>-|TRBJ2-7|TRBV5-1|TRBD1
TGCGCCAGCAGCCCCGGACAGGGACCTTACGAGCAGTACTTC
CASSPGQGPYEQYF
>-|TRBJ1-5|TRBV28|-
TGTGCCAGCAGCCCCCTGGGGGGACGAAATCAGCCCCAGCATTTT
CASSPLGGRNQPQHF
>-|TRBJ2-5|TRBV9|TRBD2
TGTGCCAGCAAGAGGACTAGCGGGAGCAAGACCCAGTACTTC
CASKRTSGSKTQYF
>few|TRBJ1-5|TRBV7-9|TRBD1
TGTGCCAGCAGCTTAGGAGGGACAGAGTCTTATAGCAATCAGCCCCAGCATTTT
CASSLGGTESYSNQPQHF
>few|TRBJ2-7|TRBV20-1|-
TGCAGTGCTAGTGTTTCGGACTACGAGCAGTACTTC
CSASVSDYEQYF
>-|TRBJ1-2|TRBV28|TRBD1
TGTGCCAGCAGACGTGACAGGGGTGGCTATGGCTACACCTTC
CASRRDRGGYGYTF
>-|TRBJ1-1|TRBV28|-
TGTGCCAGCAGGGCGAACAGGGAGAACACTGAAGCTTTCTTT
CASRANRENTEAFF
>few|TRBJ2-5|TRBV6-2/TRBV6-3|TRBD2
TGTGCCAGCAGTACTAGCGGGAGGAGAAGAGAGACCCAGTACTTC
CASSTSGRRRETQYF
>-|TRBJ1-4|TRBV6-6|-
TGTGCCAGCAGTTACGAAGGGGTTCCTAATGAAAAACTGTTTTTT
CASSYEGVPNEKLFF
>-|TRBJ2-5|TRBV15|-
TGTGCCACCAGCAGAGATCGGGCCACCGGGCGGGAGACCCAGTACTTC
CATSRDRATGRETQYF
>once|TRBJ1-1|TRBV6-5|TRBD1
TGTGCCAGCAGTTTCGGGACAGGAGCTTTCTTT
CASSFGTGAFF
>-|TRBJ1-5|TRBV4-1|TRBD1
TGCGCCAGCAGCCAGGACAGGGGGCTAACGAGCAATCAGCCCCAGCATTTT
CASSQDRGLTSNQPQHF
>-|TRBJ2-1|TRBV6-2/TRBV6-3|TRBD1
TGTGCCAGCAGTACTTTTAAGACAGGGCAATTAGTGTTCGGTGAGCAGTTCTTC
CASSTFKTGQLVFGEQFF
>-|TRBJ1-2|TRBV7-3|-
TGTGCCAGCAGCTTATATCGGGGCTTTAACTATGGCTACACCTTC
CASSLYRGFNYGYTF
>-|TRBJ2-7|TRBV28|-
TGTGCCAGCAGTTTAATTCCAGATAACTACGAGCAGTACTTC
CASSLIPDNYEQYF
>once|TRBJ2-1|TRBV6-5|-
TGTGCCAGCAGTAATCAAGGGGGTCATGAGCAGTTCTTC
CASSNQGGHEQFF
>-|TRBJ1-2|TRBV30|-
TGTGCCTGGAGTGGGCAGGGGCATGGCTACACCTTC
CAWSGQGHGYTF
>-|TRBJ2-1|TRBV6-5|-
TGTGCCAGCAGTTACGGGGCGGAGGCCTACAATGAGCAGTTCTTC
CASSYGAEAYNEQFF
>-|TRBJ2-2|TRBV4-3|TRBD1
TGCGCCAGCAGCCTGTCCGGGACAGGGTTCTCCGGGGAGCTGTTTTTT
CASSLSGTGFSGELFF
>-|TRBJ1-6|TRBV7-9|TRBD1
TGTGCCAGCAGATCAGGGGGCCCAGGGAATTCACCCCTCCACTTT
CASRSGGPGNSPLHF
>-|TRBJ2-2|TRBV28|-
TGTGCCAGCACCACCGGGGACACCGGGGAGCTGTTTTTT
CASTTGDTGELFF
>-|TRBJ1-2|TRBV28|TRBD1
TGTGCCAGCAGTTTGTTCCGGACAGGGGCCTATGGCTACACCTTC
CASSLFRTGAYGYTF
>-|TRBJ2-7|TRBV9|TRBD2
TGTGCCAGCAGCCCGCAAGGGAGCGGGGTCCCCTACGAGCAGTACTTC
CASSPQGSGVPYEQYF
>-|TRBJ2-1|TRBV12-5|TRBD1
TGTGCTAGTGGCCCATCCGGGGACAGCTCCTACAATGAGCAGTTCTTC
CASGPSGDSSYNEQFF
>-|TRBJ2-3|TRBV5-1|TRBD2
TGCGCCAGCAGCTTGGAACTAGCGGGAGGCACAGATACGCAGTATTTT
CASSLELAGGTDTQYF
>-|TRBJ1-5|TRBV19|-
TGTGCCAGTACTCAGGGATCCCTTAGCAATCAGCCCCAGCATTTT
CASTQGSLSNQPQHF
>-|TRBJ1-2|TRBV30|-
TGTGCCTGGAGTAACAGAGACGGAAACTATGGCTACACCTTC
CAWSNRDGNYGYTF
>-|TRBJ1-6|TRBV28|TRBD1
TGTGCCAGCAGTTTATCCATGCACGGGACAGGAAGCTCCTATAATTCACCCCTCCACTTT
CASSLSMHGTGSSYNSPLHF
>-|TRBJ1-1|TRBV5-1|-
TGCGCCAGCAGCTTGGAGACAATCACTGAAGCTTTCTTT
CASSLETITEAFF
>-|TRBJ2-1|TRBV24-1|-
TGTGCCACCAGTGACCCCACCCGCGATGAGCAGTTCTTC
CATSDPTRDEQFF
>few|TRBJ2-2|TRBV2|-
TGTGCCAGCAGTGAACAGGGCGGGGCGAACACCGGGGAGCTGTTTTTT
CASSEQGGANTGELFF
>once|TRBJ1-5|TRBV28|-
TGTGCCAGCACCGGACGGTCCACGAATCAGCCCCAGCATTTT
CASTGRSTNQPQHF
>-|TRBJ2-7|TRBV11-2|TRBD2
TGTGCCAGCAGCTCCTCTAGCGGGAGCTCCTACGAGCAGTACTTC
CASSSSSGSSYEQYF